The rows below give T cell receptor beta chains drawn from one sample of a study of blood T cell repertoires in COVID-19. Measured with immunoSEQ multiplex PCR; TCRdb has only the in-frame clones, and not every one. Among 140,000 or so clones, approximately 87% were seen once, and the ten largest hold around 11%. Sequencing used PBMCs or T cells enriched from blood (not recorded which). Every receptor here comes from a man aged 55 to 70 who had recovered from COVID-19. The CDR3 runs from the conserved cysteine through the conserved F or W. A D gene is named only where the DNA matches it firmly.

DNA: TGTGCCACCTCTAGAGGCGGGGGAGTGGCTGGAAACACCATATATTTT; CDR3: CATSRGGGVAGNTIYF; D: .; J: TRBJ1-3; V: TRBV24-1
DNA: TGTGCCAGCAGGAAAGGTCCAGCGTCTAATCAGCCCCAGCATTTT; CDR3: CASRKGPASNQPQHF; D: .; J: TRBJ1-5; V: TRBV2
DNA: TGCGCCAGCAGTGGTGGGGGGAGAAACACCGGGGAGCTGTTTTTT; CDR3: CASSGGGRNTGELFF; D: .; J: TRBJ2-2; V: TRBV10-1
DNA: TGTGCCAGCCAACCGGGGACAGTGAACACCGGGGAGCTGTTTTTT; CDR3: CASQPGTVNTGELFF; D: TRBD1; J: TRBJ2-2; V: TRBV27
DNA: TGCGCCAGCAGCTCCACAGTAGATGGGACTGAAGCTTTCTTT; CDR3: CASSSTVDGTEAFF; D: .; J: TRBJ1-1; V: TRBV4-1
DNA: TGTGCCAGCAGGCGGACAGATACCTACGAGCAGTACTTC; CDR3: CASRRTDTYEQYF; D: .; J: TRBJ2-7; V: TRBV27
DNA: TGTGCCAGCAGCCCCGGGACAGGGTCGGAGACCCAGTACTTC; CDR3: CASSPGTGSETQYF; D: TRBD1; J: TRBJ2-5; V: TRBV28
DNA: TGTGCCAGCAGCCAAAGAGGGGGGAACACTGAAGCTTTCTTT; CDR3: CASSQRGGNTEAFF; D: .; J: TRBJ1-1; V: TRBV3-1/TRBV3-2
DNA: TGTGCCAGCTCACCAGAGCGAGGTGAAAAACTGTTTTTT; CDR3: CASSPERGEKLFF; D: .; J: TRBJ1-4; V: TRBV18
DNA: TGTGCCAGCAGTTACGGACAGAGCTCCTACGAGCAGTACTTC; CDR3: CASSYGQSSYEQYF; D: .; J: TRBJ2-7; V: TRBV6-5
DNA: TGCAGTGCTAGTACTAGCGGGATTAGATCCGAGCAGTACTTC; CDR3: CSASTSGIRSEQYF; D: TRBD2; J: TRBJ2-7; V: TRBV20-1
DNA: TGTGCCAGCAGCTTAGCGCGGTTAGAGAGAGAGACCCAGTACTTC; CDR3: CASSLARLERETQYF; D: .; J: TRBJ2-5; V: TRBV7-9